This T cell receptor beta chain was found in a study of CD8 T cells in ankylosing spondylitis. Study-wide results and caveats: Fewer than 10 highly homologous variants formed a TCR beta motif that appeared characteristic of ankylosing spondylitis blood.

The authors made TCR beta libraries by quantitative 5'-RACE with molecular barcodes. MiXCR, applied by TCRdb to the 5' RACE reads, yields one record per CDR3 protein. In the table there are about 540,000 distinct CDR3 sequences, 9.5% to 15% of which are singletons. This CDR3 spans 12 amino acids. The germline V and J ends were trimmed by 2 bases and 4 bases, with 7 bases remaining between them. CDR1 and CDR2 (germline): DFQATT, SNEGSKA (reference sequence). This clonotype was seen a few times. What it binds is not known. The chain recombines TRBV20-1 with TRBJ2-3, with D possibly being TRBD2 (6 bases). The sequence was obtained from a male donor with ankylosing spondylitis. The sequenced material came from blood, either unsorted or a sorted T cell fraction (not recorded which). CDR3 coding DNA: TGCAGTGCTAGAAGGGAGGCAGATACGCAGTATTTT. This codes for CSARREADTQYF.